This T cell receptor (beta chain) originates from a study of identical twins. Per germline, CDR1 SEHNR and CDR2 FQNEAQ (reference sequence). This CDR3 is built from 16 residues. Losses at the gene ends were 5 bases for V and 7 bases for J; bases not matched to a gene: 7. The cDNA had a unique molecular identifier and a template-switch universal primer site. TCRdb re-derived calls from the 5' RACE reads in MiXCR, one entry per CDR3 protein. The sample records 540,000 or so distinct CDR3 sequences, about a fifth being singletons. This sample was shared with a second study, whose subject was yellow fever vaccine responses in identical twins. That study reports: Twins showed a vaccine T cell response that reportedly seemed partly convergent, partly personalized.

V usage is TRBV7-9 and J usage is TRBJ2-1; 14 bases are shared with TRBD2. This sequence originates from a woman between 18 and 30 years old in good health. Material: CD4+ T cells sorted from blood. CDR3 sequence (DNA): TGTGCCAGCAGCACCCGACTAGCGGGAGGGGGTAATGAGCAGTTCTTC. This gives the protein CASSTRLAGGGNEQFF.